The present T cell receptor (beta chain) was sequenced within a study of cytomegalovirus exposure and HLA in healthy donors (dated by TCRdb to about 2017). Notes on the research overall: According to an earlier analysis of a few hundred of the donors, about 180 million T cells yielded over 90 million unique TCR beta sequences and 250 to 350 Gb of sequence data. Along with the 666-subject first cohort, a separate validation cohort of around 110 different subjects was used. Of the approximately 400 genotyped donors, 75% to 85% were placed in the genetic ancestry cluster associated with self-reported Caucasian donors. Alongside the repertoire data, information on donor age, sex, ethnicity and CMV serostatus was compiled. Rather than using new phenotypic data, the later analysis identified candidate immune exposures from TCR beta sequences and from how often those sequences occurred across donors. The study aimed to test whether cataloging public T cell receptors could reveal signatures of past pathogen exposure. Every repertoire in the discovery cohort had been generated on one and the same sequencing platform. Typing coverage varied by locus: about 629-640 donors for A, B, C, DRB1 and DQB1; approximately 520 for DQA1; 600 to 610 for DPA1; 400 to 480 for DPB1. Both class I and class II loci were covered by HLA typing, at four-digit resolution. About five DR-DQ haplotypes were handled as single units for association and clustering because linkage in the cohort was strong. Among almost 400 genotyped donors of the cohort, an average of about 240,000 unique TCR beta nucleotide sequences were sequenced per donor, roughly 20% of them non-productive. The study used immunosequencing to profile the T cell repertoires of around 600 subjects and linked those repertoires to cytomegalovirus serostatus. Genome-wide SNP genotypes for about 60% of the roughly 670 donors were used in a later genetic analysis, which treated that subset as a discovery cohort. High-throughput TCR immunosequencing, statistical association of individual TCRs with disease status, and machine learning were combined to predict cytomegalovirus infection status. About 280 gigabases of sequencing data and 70 million to 100 million unique TCR sequences made up an early release that covered nearly 650 HLA-typed donors. In an earlier analysis of a few hundred of the donors, high-throughput TCR beta sequencing was used to judge whether each TCR beta V gene segment behaved as functional or pseudogenic. A later analysis re-analyzed previously published TCR beta repertoires from 666 donors and added high-resolution HLA genotyping to study TCR occurrence patterns.

Reading from cysteine to phenylalanine, the CDR3 counts 17 amino acids. Only the CDR3 DNA stays, 51 bases, in frame from base 1. The V end loses 1 base and the J end loses 3 bases, and a stretch of 15 bases separates them. CDR1 and CDR2, per the germline V gene, are LGHNA and YSLEER. Receptor libraries were prepared by the immunoSEQ multiplex PCR assay. The multiplex PCR relied on a mix of 60 forward primers for TCR Vbeta segments and 13 reverse primers for TCR Jbeta segments. The CDR3 region of rearranged TCR beta genes was amplified from genomic DNA by a multiplex PCR assay. Amplified TCR beta libraries were sequenced as 87-base-pair reads on the Illumina HiSeq System. As for the authors' bioinformatics: A later analysis counted approximately 76 million unique TCR beta chains across the 650 to 700 repertoires, and around 12 million of these chains were shared by at least two donors. Raw reads were error-corrected and collapsed into unique sequences by a nearest-neighbor algorithm in which closely related sequences were merged to remove PCR and sequencing errors. V, D and J gene segments were assigned by aligning CDR3 sequences to IMGT reference sequences. For a sequence to be retained, a match of at least six nucleotides was required to both a V gene segment and a J gene segment. A rearrangement was called productive if the CDR3 had no stop codons and remained in frame with V and J, and every other rearrangement was called non-productive. CDR3 was defined by IMGT convention, running from the second conserved V-encoded cysteine to the conserved J-encoded phenylalanine. In an earlier analysis of around 600 of the donors, sequences lacking an unambiguous match to a single V gene segment were excluded. In an earlier analysis of several hundred of the donors, V segments were called functional above 56.7% productive rearrangements and were called segregating when the between-donor standard deviation exceeded 5%. To diagnose cytomegalovirus status from the catalog of TCR beta chain sequences, a statistical classification framework was built. In a later analysis, V and J genes were assigned by comparing TCR nucleotide sequences against IMGT/GENE-DB human TR gene sequences. Using the TCRdist pipeline, a later analysis assigned CDR3 sequences along with most-parsimonious VDJ recombination scenarios. A later analysis defined each TCR beta chain by its CDR3 amino acid sequence plus V-gene family, and excluded reads lacking a unique V-gene family. In a later analysis, 450 to 600 highly shared, low-generation-probability nucleotide sequences were removed to address suspected cross-contamination and a sequencing artifact. In a later analysis, a clonal expansion index was calculated for each public chain from normalized within-repertoire ranks of inferred template counts. Generation probabilities in a later analysis came from a VDJ recombination model fitted to out-of-frame rearrangements, and those results were checked against IGoR. A later analysis scored TCR-TCR, TCR-HLA and TCR-CMV co-occurrence with hypergeometric tests, applying a repertoire-size bias correction to TCR pairs. In a later analysis, false discovery rates were estimated by permuting HLA or CMV assignments 20 times. In a later analysis, co-occurring TCRs were grouped using DBSCAN, with TCRdist sequence similarity added in when clustering inside HLA-allele-positive subsets. Repertoires with fewer than 30,000 or more than 120,000 public chains were left out of co-occurrence clustering, as were about five repertoires with anomalous nucleotide sharing. Not all clones reach the TCRdb copy of this immuneACCESS table, which keeps in-frame sequences only. Checked studies attribute under half of the gap to unresolved V genes and leave the rest unexplained. That table furnishes V, J and clone size, whereas the DNA furnished D and trimming. This specimen's table enumerates about 46,000 clones. The ten largest make up approximately 1% of the sample.

What the authors observed across the whole study: Cytomegalovirus status was reported to be diagnosed by the classifier with high specificity and sensitivity in both the original and validation cohorts. In an earlier analysis of approximately 590 of the donors, most TCR beta V segments appeared in productive rearrangements about 87% or about 30% of the time, broadly matching IMGT annotations. Because some donors lacked HLA typing at each locus, the association tests relied only on the typed subset. Correlated functional status among segregating V segments might reflect linkage disequilibrium, but an unknown experimental factor could not be ruled out. Several of the top co-occurrence clusters appeared to be linked to parvovirus B19, influenza, CMV and Epstein-Barr virus, according to a later analysis. A total of roughly 160 TCR beta chains were listed by the study as associated with cytomegalovirus. A later analysis associated 15,000 to 20,000 TCR beta sequences with specific HLA alleles at a false discovery rate of 0.05. Compared with equally common non-associated chains, HLA-associated TCR beta chains in a later analysis were more clonally expanded and had lower generation probabilities. When HLA alleles, especially DR and DQ, strongly co-occurred, TCR associations were difficult to assign to individual alleles. In a later genetic analysis, a missense DCLRE1C variant was associated with V-gene and J-gene trimming of TCR beta chains, and the association was replicated in an independent cohort. According to the authors, the approach could potentially be generalized to other disease states and immunological phenotypes. Presence/absence analyses assumed roughly uniform sequencing depth across donors, an assumption that may not hold. While some public TCRs were present in many individuals, most TCR sequences turned up only very rarely across donors. In vitro tests confirmed that a few of the cytomegalovirus-associated TCR beta chains recognize cytomegalovirus antigens. A further reported finding was that TCR beta sequences accurately predicted the HLA-A and HLA-B alleles for most subjects in the first cohort. CMV serostatus was the only immune exposure information available for the cohort. A later analysis found that TCR association rates varied across HLA loci, with DRB1 alleles showing the most associated TCRs and HLA-C alleles the fewest. According to a later analysis, most CMV-associated TCR beta chains appeared to be HLA-restricted, and the HLA associations seemed to be driven largely by CMV exposure. A later genetic analysis reported fewer N-insertions in productive TCRs among donors in an Asian-associated ancestry cluster than the approximately 700-donor mean. The sequencing pipeline was judged likely to have produced a cluster of highly shared sequence variants as a technical artifact. The cohort was sequenced for TCR beta chains only, and without alpha or paired-chain data the features that could be detected were limited. Some IMGT-functional V segments, including TRBV6-2 and TRBV6-3, could not be distinguished by the 87-base-pair reads and were therefore excluded. Because counts were too low, some 17 rarely observed V segments, including chromosome 9 orphons, were excluded from the earlier analysis of roughly 580 of the donors.

As concerns this clone: Its antigen is currently not known.

In total, just over 650 healthy bone marrow donors made up the cohort. Cohort members were all nominally healthy when sampled, although unrecorded immune exposures were likely present. The donor tested CMV seronegative and was one of the 352 seronegative cohort members. A peripheral blood sample was collected from each donor, and TCR beta sequencing was performed on peripheral blood mononuclear cells. The Qiagen DNeasy Blood Extraction Kit was used to extract genomic DNA from the blood cell samples. The receptor comes from a woman in her forties in good health and CMV-seronegative. The sample taken for sequencing was PBMCs. Here the chain combines TRBV4-3 and TRBJ2-2; the D gene is possibly TRBD2, with 6 bases matching. The bases read TGCGCCAGCAGCCAAGTTATGAATAGCGGTTACACCGGGGAGCTGTTTTTT. This yields the protein CASSQVMNSGYTGELFF.